The clone carrying this T cell receptor (beta chain) has ten or more counts. The antigen remains unidentified. This specimen belongs to a study of blood T cells in healthy people across ages. Together with a sample-barcoded 5' primer, a J-beta primer mix was included in a second PCR lasting about 7 to 12 cycles. The study obtained at least 3 million CDR3-containing paired-end reads from every sample. In TCRdb, the 5' RACE reads were re-called with MiXCR into one record per CDR3 protein. Among about 1.6 million distinct CDR3 sequences listed, 30% to 35% were seen once. Drawn from each donor were around 10 milliliters of peripheral blood. Study results and limitations: The study regarded diversity estimates from one million T cells as underestimates. No conclusive comparison of naive versus antigen-experienced cells was possible with unsorted PBMCs.

The length of the CDR3 is 13 residues. Germline CDR1 is MDHEN and CDR2 is SYDVKM. V lost 2 bases to trimming and J lost 8 bases; unmatched junction nucleotides: 3. The rearrangement uses TRBV28 and TRBJ1-2; TRBD1 matches at 9 bases. The clonotype was recovered from a woman aged 30 to 39 in good health. Sample: blood. The chain's CDR3 is CASSLDRGIGYTF. As DNA, the CDR3 is TGTGCCAGCAGTTTAGACAGGGGGATCGGCTACACCTTC.